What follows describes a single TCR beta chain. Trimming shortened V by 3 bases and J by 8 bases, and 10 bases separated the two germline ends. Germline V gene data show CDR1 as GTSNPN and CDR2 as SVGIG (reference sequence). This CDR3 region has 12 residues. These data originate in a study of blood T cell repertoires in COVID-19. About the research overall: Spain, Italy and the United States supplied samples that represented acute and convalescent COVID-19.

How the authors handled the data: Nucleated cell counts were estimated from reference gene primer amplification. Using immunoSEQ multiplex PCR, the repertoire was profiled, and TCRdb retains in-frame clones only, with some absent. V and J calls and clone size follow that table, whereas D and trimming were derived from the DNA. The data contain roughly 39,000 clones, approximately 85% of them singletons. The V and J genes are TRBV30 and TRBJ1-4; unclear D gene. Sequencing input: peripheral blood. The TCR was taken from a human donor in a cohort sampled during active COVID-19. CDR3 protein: CAWRLGREKLFF. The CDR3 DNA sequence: TGTGCCTGGAGATTAGGGAGGGAAAAACTGTTTTTT.